A selection of T cell receptor beta chains follows, all from one sample in a study of T cell responses to AZD1222 COVID-19 vaccine. Generated by immunoSEQ multiplex PCR, the TCRdb table keeps only in-frame clones and is missing some. This sample has 70,000 to 95,000 clones, with 75% to 95% found just once. This specimen was peripheral blood, taken 28 days after the second AZD1222 dose. The receptor source for this set is an adult who received the AZD1222 COVID-19 vaccine. Each CDR3 is given with its conserved first and last residue. A D gene is named only where the DNA matches it firmly. Size tells how often a clone was seen (once, few, many) or the class of an expanded clone, and some rows leave it out.

clone size: -; D gene: TRBD1; J gene: TRBJ2-1; V gene: TRBV14; CDR3 length: 15; CDR3 DNA: TGTGCCAGCAGACAGGGACAGCGACCCTACAATGAGCAGTTCTTC; CDR3 protein: CASRQGQRPYNEQFF
clone size: once; D gene: -; J gene: TRBJ1-1; V gene: TRBV27; CDR3 length: 14; CDR3 DNA: TGTGCCAGCAAAGGAGGGCTAGGAGGCACTGAAGCTTTCTTT; CDR3 protein: CASKGGLGGTEAFF
clone size: -; D gene: TRBD1; J gene: TRBJ2-3; V gene: TRBV18; CDR3 length: 15; CDR3 DNA: TGTGCCAGCTCACCACGGACAGGGAGCACAGATACGCAGTATTTT; CDR3 protein: CASSPRTGSTDTQYF
clone size: -; D gene: TRBD2; J gene: TRBJ2-1; V gene: TRBV5-1; CDR3 length: 18; CDR3 DNA: TGCGCCAGCAGCGCCGGTATCGGAGCGGGAGGCAATTTGGGTGAGCAGTTCTTC; CDR3 protein: CASSAGIGAGGNLGEQFF
clone size: -; D gene: TRBD1; J gene: TRBJ1-4; V gene: TRBV5-6; CDR3 length: 14; CDR3 DNA: TGTGCCAGCAGCGAAAACAGGGGAGAGGAAAAACTGTTTTTT; CDR3 protein: CASSENRGEEKLFF
clone size: -; D gene: TRBD1; J gene: TRBJ1-6; V gene: TRBV7-3; CDR3 length: 13; CDR3 DNA: TGTGCCAGCAGCCCAGACAGGGAGGCACCCCTCCACTTT; CDR3 protein: CASSPDREAPLHF
clone size: -; D gene: TRBD1; J gene: TRBJ2-7; V gene: TRBV10-3; CDR3 length: 12; CDR3 DNA: TGTGCCACCGGGGACAGCTCCTACGAGCAGTACTTC; CDR3 protein: CATGDSSYEQYF
clone size: -; D gene: TRBD1; J gene: TRBJ1-2; V gene: TRBV6-5; CDR3 length: 15; CDR3 DNA: TGTGCCAGCAGCTCTGACAGGGGTGGACAAGGGGGCTACACCTTC; CDR3 protein: CASSSDRGGQGGYTF
clone size: -; D gene: TRBD1; J gene: TRBJ2-7; V gene: TRBV4-2; CDR3 length: 15; CDR3 DNA: TGTGCCAGCAGCGAACGGACAGGGGGCTCCTACGAGCAGTACTTC; CDR3 protein: CASSERTGGSYEQYF
clone size: -; D gene: -; J gene: TRBJ1-6; V gene: TRBV5-1; CDR3 length: 14; CDR3 DNA: TGCGCCAGCAGCTTGGCGTCCGGTAATTCACCCCTCCACTTT; CDR3 protein: CASSLASGNSPLHF
clone size: -; D gene: TRBD2; J gene: TRBJ2-1; V gene: TRBV5-1; CDR3 length: 16; CDR3 DNA: TGCGCCAGCAGCGCTGCCTGGGACTACTCCTACAATGAGCAGTTCTTC; CDR3 protein: CASSAAWDYSYNEQFF
clone size: -; D gene: -; J gene: TRBJ2-7; V gene: TRBV6-1; CDR3 length: 15; CDR3 DNA: TGTGCCAGCAGTGAACGGGACCAAACCCTATCCGAGCAGTACTTC; CDR3 protein: CASSERDQTLSEQYF
clone size: once; D gene: -; J gene: TRBJ1-3; V gene: TRBV5-1; CDR3 length: 16; CDR3 DNA: TGCGCCAGCAGCTTGGAGGGCCAAGCCTCTGGAAACACCATATATTTT; CDR3 protein: CASSLEGQASGNTIYF
clone size: -; D gene: -; J gene: TRBJ1-4; V gene: TRBV14; CDR3 length: 14; CDR3 DNA: TGTGCCAGCAGCCCGCCGGGGGCAGGTGAAAAACTGTTTTTT; CDR3 protein: CASSPPGAGEKLFF
clone size: once; D gene: -; J gene: TRBJ2-2; V gene: TRBV10-3; CDR3 length: 16; CDR3 DNA: TGTGCCATCTCACCTTCACAGGCGGAGAACACCGGGGAGCTGTTTTTT; CDR3 protein: CAISPSQAENTGELFF
clone size: -; D gene: -; J gene: TRBJ1-6; V gene: TRBV5-5; CDR3 length: 14; CDR3 DNA: TGTGCCAGCAGCTCAGACAGGCGGAATTCACCCCTCCACTTT; CDR3 protein: CASSSDRRNSPLHF
clone size: -; D gene: -; J gene: TRBJ2-7; V gene: TRBV3-1/TRBV3-2; CDR3 length: 13; CDR3 DNA: TGTGCCAGCAGCCCCCGAAAGTTCGGCGAGCAGTACTTC; CDR3 protein: CASSPRKFGEQYF
clone size: -; D gene: -; J gene: TRBJ2-3; V gene: TRBV6-7; CDR3 length: 16; CDR3 DNA: TGTGCCAGCAGTTACTCCTCGGGGAAAGACACAGATACGCAGTATTTT; CDR3 protein: CASSYSSGKDTDTQYF
clone size: once; D gene: -; J gene: TRBJ1-1; V gene: TRBV11-1; CDR3 length: 12; CDR3 DNA: TGTGCCAGCAGCACCGGCGTCACTGAAGCTTTCTTT; CDR3 protein: CASSTGVTEAFF
clone size: -; D gene: -; J gene: TRBJ2-1; V gene: TRBV10-2; CDR3 length: 19; CDR3 DNA: TGCGCCAGCAGTGAGTCTGCCAGGTTTGGAGAATTTTTCTACAATGAGCAGTTCTTC; CDR3 protein: CASSESARFGEFFYNEQFF
clone size: -; D gene: -; J gene: TRBJ1-5; V gene: TRBV6-5; CDR3 length: 14; CDR3 DNA: TGTGCCAGCAGTTACCGCCCGAACAATCAGCCCCAGCATTTT; CDR3 protein: CASSYRPNNQPQHF
clone size: -; D gene: -; J gene: TRBJ2-1; V gene: TRBV21-1; CDR3 length: 19; CDR3 DNA: TGTGCCAGCAGCAAAGCGAATTCTTTGCGGGAGGGCGAATACAATGAGCAGTTCTTC; CDR3 protein: CASSKANSLREGEYNEQFF
clone size: -; D gene: -; J gene: TRBJ2-7; V gene: TRBV2; CDR3 length: 14; CDR3 DNA: TGTGCCAGCAGTGAACAAGGGCCCTCCTACGAGCAGTACTTC; CDR3 protein: CASSEQGPSYEQYF
clone size: -; D gene: TRBD1; J gene: TRBJ2-7; V gene: TRBV14; CDR3 length: 14; CDR3 DNA: TGTGCCAGCAGCTCGCGGACAGGGGACTACGAGCAGTACTTC; CDR3 protein: CASSSRTGDYEQYF
clone size: -; D gene: -; J gene: TRBJ2-3; V gene: TRBV11-2; CDR3 length: 13; CDR3 DNA: TGTGCCAGCAGCTCGCTCCTGGCAGATACGCAGTATTTT; CDR3 protein: CASSSLLADTQYF
clone size: -; D gene: -; J gene: TRBJ1-2; V gene: TRBV29-1; CDR3 length: 11; CDR3 DNA: TGCAGCGTTGATAGGCAACTAGGCTACACCTTC; CDR3 protein: CSVDRQLGYTF
clone size: -; D gene: TRBD2; J gene: TRBJ2-7; V gene: TRBV3-1/TRBV3-2; CDR3 length: 15; CDR3 DNA: TGTGCCAGCAGCCTCTTCGCGGGAGGTACCTACGAGCAGTACTTC; CDR3 protein: CASSLFAGGTYEQYF
clone size: -; D gene: TRBD2; J gene: TRBJ2-1; V gene: TRBV11-2; CDR3 length: 14; CDR3 DNA: TGTGCCAGCAGCTTGGGGGGAGGGGCGGATGAGCAGTTCTTC; CDR3 protein: CASSLGGGADEQFF
clone size: -; D gene: TRBD2; J gene: TRBJ2-1; V gene: TRBV2; CDR3 length: 15; CDR3 DNA: TGTGCCAGCAGTGGCGGACTAGCGGGAGTAAATGAGCAGTTCTTC; CDR3 protein: CASSGGLAGVNEQFF
clone size: -; D gene: -; J gene: TRBJ1-1; V gene: TRBV30; CDR3 length: 14; CDR3 DNA: TGTGCCTGGAGTGGAGGAGGTGTGGGAGGGGAAGCTTTCTTT; CDR3 protein: CAWSGGGVGGEAFF
clone size: -; D gene: -; J gene: TRBJ2-6; V gene: TRBV18; CDR3 length: 15; CDR3 DNA: TGTGCCAGCTCTTGGTCGGGTTCTGGGGCCAACGTCCTGACTTTC; CDR3 protein: CASSWSGSGANVLTF
clone size: -; D gene: -; J gene: TRBJ2-3; V gene: TRBV25-1; CDR3 length: 18; CDR3 DNA: TGTGCCAGCAGTCTCCTAAGCGAGAGACAGGAAAGCACAGATACGCAGTATTTT; CDR3 protein: CASSLLSERQESTDTQYF
clone size: -; D gene: TRBD1; J gene: TRBJ2-2; V gene: TRBV9; CDR3 length: 15; CDR3 DNA: TGTGCCAGCAGCGTAGATACAGGGGACACCGGGGAGCTGTTTTTT; CDR3 protein: CASSVDTGDTGELFF
clone size: -; D gene: -; J gene: TRBJ2-7; V gene: TRBV11-2; CDR3 length: 15; CDR3 DNA: TGTGCCAGCAGCATGGACATTCACCCTCTCTACGAGCAGTACTTC; CDR3 protein: CASSMDIHPLYEQYF
clone size: -; D gene: TRBD2; J gene: TRBJ2-7; V gene: TRBV3-1/TRBV3-2; CDR3 length: 20; CDR3 DNA: TGTGCCAGCGATCGAGCTCCCGGGACTAGCGGGATTAAGGACTCCTACGAGCAGTACTTC; CDR3 protein: CASDRAPGTSGIKDSYEQYF
clone size: once; D gene: -; J gene: TRBJ2-3; V gene: TRBV7-7; CDR3 length: 14; CDR3 DNA: TGTGCTAGCAGCTTAGCAGGGGCCGCAGATACGCAGTATTTT; CDR3 protein: CASSLAGAADTQYF
clone size: -; D gene: TRBD2; J gene: TRBJ2-1; V gene: TRBV7-2; CDR3 length: 17; CDR3 DNA: TGTGCCAGCAGCTTAGACCTAGCGGGAGGATTCTACAATGAGCAGTTCTTC; CDR3 protein: CASSLDLAGGFYNEQFF
clone size: -; D gene: -; J gene: TRBJ2-3; V gene: TRBV10-1; CDR3 length: 15; CDR3 DNA: TGCGCCAGCAGCGCACCAGGGGTTTCGGCAGATACGCAGTATTTT; CDR3 protein: CASSAPGVSADTQYF
clone size: -; D gene: -; J gene: TRBJ1-1; V gene: TRBV28; CDR3 length: 14; CDR3 DNA: TGTGCCAGCAGTTTATCAGGGAGGGCCACTGAAGCTTTCTTT; CDR3 protein: CASSLSGRATEAFF
clone size: -; D gene: -; J gene: TRBJ1-1; V gene: TRBV29-1; CDR3 length: 12; CDR3 DNA: TGCAGCGCTATCGGAACGGGCACTGAAGCTTTCTTT; CDR3 protein: CSAIGTGTEAFF
clone size: -; D gene: -; J gene: TRBJ2-7; V gene: TRBV9; CDR3 length: 13; CDR3 DNA: TGTGCCAGCAGCTTCGGACTGTCTTACGAGCAGTACTTC; CDR3 protein: CASSFGLSYEQYF
clone size: -; D gene: -; J gene: TRBJ2-7; V gene: TRBV5-6; CDR3 length: 14; CDR3 DNA: TGTGCCAGCAGCCCAACAGGGTACTCCTACGAGCAGTACTTC; CDR3 protein: CASSPTGYSYEQYF
clone size: -; D gene: TRBD1; J gene: TRBJ2-3; V gene: TRBV3-1/TRBV3-2; CDR3 length: 15; CDR3 DNA: TGTGCCAGCAGCCTCAGGACAGGGGGCAAAGATACGCAGTATTTT; CDR3 protein: CASSLRTGGKDTQYF
clone size: -; D gene: -; J gene: TRBJ2-2; V gene: TRBV9; CDR3 length: 13; CDR3 DNA: TGTGCCAGCAGCGTAGAGGACACCGGGGAGCTGTTTTTT; CDR3 protein: CASSVEDTGELFF
clone size: -; D gene: TRBD1; J gene: TRBJ2-1; V gene: TRBV5-4; CDR3 length: 13; CDR3 DNA: TGTGCCAGCAGCCGGACAGGGAACGATGAGCAGTTCTTC; CDR3 protein: CASSRTGNDEQFF
clone size: -; D gene: TRBD2; J gene: TRBJ2-7; V gene: TRBV4-2; CDR3 length: 15; CDR3 DNA: TGTGCCAGCAGCTCAAATCTAGCGGCTGCCTACGAGCAGTACTTC; CDR3 protein: CASSSNLAAAYEQYF
clone size: -; D gene: TRBD1; J gene: TRBJ2-7; V gene: TRBV11-2; CDR3 length: 14; CDR3 DNA: TGTGCCAGCAGCGGGGGACAGGTAACCTACGAGCAGTACTTC; CDR3 protein: CASSGGQVTYEQYF
clone size: -; D gene: -; J gene: TRBJ2-3; V gene: TRBV11-2; CDR3 length: 15; CDR3 DNA: TGTGCCAGCAGCTTATTGGCGACTTCGGCAGATACGCAGTATTTT; CDR3 protein: CASSLLATSADTQYF
clone size: -; D gene: TRBD1; J gene: TRBJ2-2; V gene: TRBV6-6; CDR3 length: 16; CDR3 DNA: TGTGCCAGCACTACCCCGGGACAGGGGGTTGTCGGGGAGCTGTTTTTT; CDR3 protein: CASTTPGQGVVGELFF
clone size: -; D gene: -; J gene: TRBJ2-7; V gene: TRBV28; CDR3 length: 15; CDR3 DNA: TGTGCCAGCAGTTTTCAGCAGCTAGAGTCCTACGAGCAGTACTTC; CDR3 protein: CASSFQQLESYEQYF
clone size: -; D gene: -; J gene: TRBJ1-5; V gene: TRBV28; CDR3 length: 15; CDR3 DNA: TGTGCCAGCAGTCTACCCCCCGTTAGCAATCAGCCCCAGCATTTT; CDR3 protein: CASSLPPVSNQPQHF
clone size: -; D gene: -; J gene: TRBJ1-4; V gene: TRBV6-1; CDR3 length: 15; CDR3 DNA: TGTGCCAGCAGTGAAGTCGACCAGCCTAATGAAAAACTGTTTTTT; CDR3 protein: CASSEVDQPNEKLFF
clone size: -; D gene: -; J gene: TRBJ2-1; V gene: TRBV6-2/TRBV6-3; CDR3 length: 16; CDR3 DNA: TGTGCCAGCAGCCCCGGAAGGGTCAGCTCCTACAATGAGCAGTTCTTC; CDR3 protein: CASSPGRVSSYNEQFF